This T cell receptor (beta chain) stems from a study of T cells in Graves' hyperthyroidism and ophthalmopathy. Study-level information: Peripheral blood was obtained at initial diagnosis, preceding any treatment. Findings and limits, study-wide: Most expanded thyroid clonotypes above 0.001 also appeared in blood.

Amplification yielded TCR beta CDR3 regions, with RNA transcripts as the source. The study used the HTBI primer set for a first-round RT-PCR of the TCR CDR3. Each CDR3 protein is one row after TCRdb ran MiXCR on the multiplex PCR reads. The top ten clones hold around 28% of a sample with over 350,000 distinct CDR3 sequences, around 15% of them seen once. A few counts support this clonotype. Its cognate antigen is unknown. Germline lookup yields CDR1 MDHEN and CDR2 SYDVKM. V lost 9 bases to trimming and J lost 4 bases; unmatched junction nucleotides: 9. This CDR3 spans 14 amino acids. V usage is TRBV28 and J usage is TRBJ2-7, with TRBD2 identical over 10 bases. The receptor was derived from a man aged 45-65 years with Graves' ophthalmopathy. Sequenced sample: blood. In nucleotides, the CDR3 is TGTGCCAGTTCTAATAGCGGGAGGTCTTACGAGCAGTACTTC. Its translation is CASSNSGRSYEQYF.